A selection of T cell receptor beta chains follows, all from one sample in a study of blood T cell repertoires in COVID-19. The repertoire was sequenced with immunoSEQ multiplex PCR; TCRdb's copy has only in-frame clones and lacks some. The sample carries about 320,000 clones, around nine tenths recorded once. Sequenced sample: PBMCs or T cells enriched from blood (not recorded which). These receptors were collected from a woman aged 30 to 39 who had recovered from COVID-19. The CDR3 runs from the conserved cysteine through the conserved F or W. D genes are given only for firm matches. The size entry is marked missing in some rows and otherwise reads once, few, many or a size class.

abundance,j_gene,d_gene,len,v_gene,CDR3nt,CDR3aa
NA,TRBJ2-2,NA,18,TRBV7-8,TGTGCCAGCAGCTTAAGATATATGGCGCCGGGGAACACCGGGGAGCTGTTTTTT,CASSLRYMAPGNTGELFF
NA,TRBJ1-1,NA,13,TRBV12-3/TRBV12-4,TGTGCCAGCAGTCTGTACAGGAACACTGAAGCTTTCTTT,CASSLYRNTEAFF
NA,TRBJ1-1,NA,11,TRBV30,TGTGCCTGGAGTCTAGACACTGAAGCTTTCTTT,CAWSLDTEAFF
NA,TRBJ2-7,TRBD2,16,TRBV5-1,TGCGCCAGCAGTTATTGGACTAGCGGGCAGGCCTACGAGCAGTACTTC,CASSYWTSGQAYEQYF
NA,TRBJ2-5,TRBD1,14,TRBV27,TGTGCCAGCAGGGGTCGGGACAGGGAAGAGACCCAGTACTTC,CASRGRDREETQYF
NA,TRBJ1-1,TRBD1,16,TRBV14,TGTGCCAGCAGCCCACCGGGACAGGGGGCGAGCACTGAAGCTTTCTTT,CASSPPGQGASTEAFF
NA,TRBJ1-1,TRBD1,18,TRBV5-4,TGTGCCAGCAACCCCACAATAAAGACAGGGGGCAAGTTTACTGAAGCTTTCTTT,CASNPTIKTGGKFTEAFF
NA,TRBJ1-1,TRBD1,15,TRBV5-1,TGCGCCAGCAGCAAGACAGGGGGTTCGAACACTGAAGCTTTCTTT,CASSKTGGSNTEAFF
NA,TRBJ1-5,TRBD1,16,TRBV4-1,TGCGCCAGCAGCCCCCGACAGGGGTCGAGCAATCAGCCCCAGCATTTT,CASSPRQGSSNQPQHF
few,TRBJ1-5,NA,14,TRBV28,TGTGCCAGCAGACCCGGGCAGGGCCGACAGCCCCAGCATTTT,CASRPGQGRQPQHF
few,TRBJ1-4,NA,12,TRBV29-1,TGCAGCGTTGGGGGAGATGGTGAAAAACTGTTTTTT,CSVGGDGEKLFF
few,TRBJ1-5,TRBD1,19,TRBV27,TGTGCCAGCAGTCCCTACCGGGACAGGTCTCCTAGGGGCAATCAGCCCCAGCATTTT,CASSPYRDRSPRGNQPQHF
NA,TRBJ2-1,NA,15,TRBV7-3,TGTGCCAGCAGCTACAATAGGGGTTCCTACAATGAGCAGTTCTTC,CASSYNRGSYNEQFF
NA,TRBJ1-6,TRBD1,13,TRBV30,TGTGCCTGGCGACGGGACAGGGGTTCACCCCTCCACTTT,CAWRRDRGSPLHF
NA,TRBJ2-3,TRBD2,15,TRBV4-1,TGCGCCAGCAGGACAGCGGGGGGGATCACAGATACGCAGTATTTT,CASRTAGGITDTQYF
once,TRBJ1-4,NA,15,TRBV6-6,TGTGCCAGCAGTGATACAGGGATGGGGAATGAAAAACTGTTTTTT,CASSDTGMGNEKLFF
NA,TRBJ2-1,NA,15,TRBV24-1,TGTGCCACCAGTGAAGGGGGGGCCTTCGACAATGAGCAGTTCTTC,CATSEGGAFDNEQFF
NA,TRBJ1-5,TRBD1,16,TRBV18,TGTGCCAGCTCACCACTCGGGACAGGGGGCAATCAGCCCCAGCATTTT,CASSPLGTGGNQPQHF
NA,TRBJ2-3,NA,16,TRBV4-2,TGTGCCAGCAGCCAAGACCCCGGGATACCAACAGATACGCAGTATTTT,CASSQDPGIPTDTQYF
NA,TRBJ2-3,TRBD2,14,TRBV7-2,TGTGCCACCAAACAGCGGGGGGGATCAGATACGCAGTATTTT,CATKQRGGSDTQYF
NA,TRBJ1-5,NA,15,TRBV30,TGTGCCTGGAGTAGGAGCAGGGGCCGTCTCGAGCCCCAGCATTTT,CAWSRSRGRLEPQHF
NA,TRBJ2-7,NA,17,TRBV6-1,TGTGCCAGCAGTGAAGCCCTCGTGGGGCGCCTCTCCTACGAGCAGTACTTC,CASSEALVGRLSYEQYF
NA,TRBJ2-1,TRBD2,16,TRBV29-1,TGCAGCGTTGAAGAAGGCGGGGGGACCACCTACAATGAGCAGTTCTTC,CSVEEGGGTTYNEQFF
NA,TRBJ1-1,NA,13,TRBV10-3,TGTGCCATCAGTGCGGCGGGAGGCACTGAAGCTTTCTTT,CAISAAGGTEAFF
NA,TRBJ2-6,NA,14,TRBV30,TGTGCCTGGACCACCAGCTCTGGGGCCAACGTCCTGACTTTC,CAWTTSSGANVLTF
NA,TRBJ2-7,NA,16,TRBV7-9,TGTGCCAGCAGCTTAAGGGCCGGGACACTCTCCTACGAGCAGTACTTC,CASSLRAGTLSYEQYF
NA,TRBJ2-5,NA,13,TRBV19,TGTGCCAGTAGTATAGGAGGAGCGGAGACCCAGTACTTC,CASSIGGAETQYF
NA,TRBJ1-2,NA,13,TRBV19,TGTGCCAGTAGTCCGGGTTCAGTTTATGGCTACACCTTC,CASSPGSVYGYTF
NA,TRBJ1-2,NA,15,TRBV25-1,TGTGCCAGCAGTGCAGCCGGACAGATATTCTATGGCTACACCTTC,CASSAAGQIFYGYTF
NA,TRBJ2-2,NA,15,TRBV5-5,TGTGCCAGCAGCTTTCCTACAGGGAGCACCGGGGAGCTGTTTTTT,CASSFPTGSTGELFF
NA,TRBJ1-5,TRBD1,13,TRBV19,TGTGCCAGTAGCCGGGACAGCTATCAGCCCCAGCATTTT,CASSRDSYQPQHF
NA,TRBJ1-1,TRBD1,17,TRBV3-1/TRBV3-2,TGTGCCAGCAGCCAAGATGGGCTCGCAAACAGGGGGCAGAGAGCTTTCTTT,CASSQDGLANRGQRAFF
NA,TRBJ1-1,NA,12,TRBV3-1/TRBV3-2,TGTGCCAGCAGCCAAAGGGGCACTGAAGCTTTCTTT,CASSQRGTEAFF